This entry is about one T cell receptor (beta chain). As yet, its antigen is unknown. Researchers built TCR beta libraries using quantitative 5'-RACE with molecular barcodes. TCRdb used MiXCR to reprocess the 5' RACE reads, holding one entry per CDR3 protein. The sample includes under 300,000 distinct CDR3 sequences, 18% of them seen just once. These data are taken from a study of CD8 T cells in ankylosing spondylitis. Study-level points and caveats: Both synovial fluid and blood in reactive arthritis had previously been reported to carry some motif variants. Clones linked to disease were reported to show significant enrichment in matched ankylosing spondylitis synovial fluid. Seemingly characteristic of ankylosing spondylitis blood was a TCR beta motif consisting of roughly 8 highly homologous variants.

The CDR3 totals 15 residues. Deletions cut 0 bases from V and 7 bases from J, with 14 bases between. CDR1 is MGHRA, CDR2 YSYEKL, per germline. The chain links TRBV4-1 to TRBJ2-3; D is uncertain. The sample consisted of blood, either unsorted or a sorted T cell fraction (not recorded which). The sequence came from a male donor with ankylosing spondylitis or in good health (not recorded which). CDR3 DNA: TGCGCCAGCAGCCAAGATAAGTCAGGATTTTATACGCAGTATTTT. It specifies CASSQDKSGFYTQYF.